Below, 8 T cell receptor beta chains from the same sample are listed, as sequenced in a study of cytomegalovirus exposure and HLA in healthy donors. PCR used 60 Vbeta primers and 13 Jbeta primers. TCRdb's copy holds only in-frame clones and misses some; the assay was immunoSEQ multiplex PCR. In all, the sample yields about 40,000 clones. The sample comprised PBMCs. The origin of the receptors is a woman aged 25-40 years in good health and CMV-seronegative.

This chain links TRBV7-8 with TRBJ2-7; TRBD1 matches 9 bases. Germline V gene sequence: CDR1 SGHVS, CDR2 FQNEAQ. Losses at the gene ends were 1 base for V and 3 bases for J; bases not matched to a gene: 10. The CDR3 spans 17 residues. DNA of the CDR3: TGTGCCAGCAGCTTAGTCTTGGGGAAGACAGGGGGCTACGAGCAGTACTTC. As protein: CASSLVLGKTGGYEQYF.

This chain uses TRBV29-1 with TRBJ1-2; possible D gene TRBD1, 6 bases. This CDR3 has 11 residues. Germline-derived CDR1 and CDR2 are SQVTM and ANQGSEA. Trimming took 6 bases from V and 10 from J, leaving 15 bases between them. The CDR3 DNA reads as TGCAGCGTCCAGACAGGACGCAACTACACCTTC. It is translated as CSVQTGRNYTF.

The chain combines TRBV4-1 with TRBJ2-7; 9 bases line up with TRBD1. Looked up from germline, CDR1 is MGHRA and CDR2 is YSYEKL. The CDR3 runs to 15 residues. V shed 4 bases, J shed 2 bases, and the junction held 6 bases outside the gene matches. Written as DNA, the CDR3 is TGCGCCAGCAGCCGCCAGGGACAGGGCACCTACGAGCAGTACTTC. Translation: CASSRQGQGTYEQYF.

V and J are TRBV4-3 and TRBJ2-1; 11 bases are shared with TRBD1. Germline-derived CDR1 and CDR2 are LGHNA and YSLEER. The CDR3 loop spans 17 amino acids. The junction had 5 bases not matched to a gene; V was cut back by 2 bases and J by 2 bases. The CDR3 spells CASSQPPGQGAYNEQFF. Here the CDR3 DNA reads TGCGCCAGCAGCCAACCCCCGGGACAGGGGGCCTACAATGAGCAGTTCTTC.

The V gene is TRBV28, the J gene TRBJ2-3, with D possibly being TRBD2 (5 bases). The germline V gene has CDR1 MDHEN and CDR2 SYDVKM. The V gene lost 6 bases and the J gene lost 1 base, with 17 bases spanning the gap. This CDR3 has 16 amino acids. The CDR3, as DNA: TGTGCCAGCAGCACCACTAGGGCTCTTGGCACAGATACGCAGTATTTT. This gives the protein CASSTTRALGTDTQYF.

The CDR3 is CASSLFPWAEKLFF. CDR3 nucleotide sequence: TGTGCCAGCAGTTTATTTCCATGGGCTGAAAAACTGTTTTTT. This sequence joins TRBV28 and TRBJ1-4; D remains ambiguous. The CDR3 is 14 amino acids. V was shortened by 1 base and J by 7 bases, with 10 bases between the two germline ends. Per the germline V gene, CDR1 is MDHEN and CDR2 is SYDVKM.

Here the CDR3 DNA reads TGCGCCAGCAGCTTTGGCCCAGGACAGCCCCAGCATTTT. Amino acids: CASSFGPGQPQHF. V and J are TRBV5-1 and TRBJ1-5; D is unresolved. The V gene's germline CDR1 is SGHRS and CDR2 YFSETQ. The CDR3 contains 13 residues. With 2 bases removed from V and 7 bases from J, the gap between germline ends came to 10 bases.

This sequence joins TRBV30 and TRBJ2-1; D is ambiguous. The CDR3 extends over 10 amino acids. The V end lost 5 bases, the J end lost 8 bases, and 7 bases lay between the germline ends. Germline CDR1 and CDR2: GTSNPN and SVGIG (reference sequence). The CDR3 loop reads CAWSRDEQFF. Written as DNA, the CDR3 is TGTGCCTGGTCACGGGATGAGCAGTTCTTC. Supplemented by reference TRBV30 and TRBJ2-1, the full variable domain reads SQTIHQWPATLVQPVGSPLSLECTVEGTSNPNLYWYRQAAGRGLQLLFYSVGIGQISSEVPQNLSASRPQDRQFILSSKKLLLSDSGFYLCAWSRDEQFFGPGTRLTVL.